Following are 19 T cell receptor beta chains from one sample sequenced in a study of blood T cell repertoires in COVID-19. Using immunoSEQ multiplex PCR, the repertoire was profiled, and TCRdb retains in-frame clones only, with some absent. The table includes tens of thousands of clones, nearly 90% detected once. Source material: peripheral blood. The receptor set was obtained from a human donor in a cohort sampled during active COVID-19. The donor label of this sample is uncertain.

The chain joins TRBV24-1 to TRBJ2-2, with D possibly TRBD1 on 5 matching bases. Germline V gene sequence: CDR1 KGHDR, CDR2 SFDVKD. CDR3 length: 13 residues. Trimming removed 9 bases at V and 4 bases at J, with 11 bases between. The CDR3, as DNA: TGTGCCACCGGGGTACAGGTCACCGGGGAGCTGTTTTTT. It translates to CATGVQVTGELFF.

The V gene is TRBV20-1, the J gene TRBJ1-1; D is ambiguous. Germline V gene sequence: CDR1 DFQATT, CDR2 SNEGSKA (reference sequence). The CDR3 has 12 amino acids. The germline V and J ends were trimmed by 3 bases and 7 bases, with 12 bases remaining between them. The CDR3 region is CSASRQDYEAFF. In nucleotides, the CDR3 is TGCAGTGCTAGTCGGCAGGACTATGAAGCTTTCTTT.

The rearrangement joins TRBV5-4 to TRBJ1-1; 7 nucleotides agree with TRBD1. The CDR3 is 15 residues long. Germline lookup yields CDR1 SGHNT and CDR2 YYREEE (reference sequence). V lost 2 bases to trimming and J lost 3 bases; unmatched junction nucleotides: 7. CDR3 DNA: TGTGCCAGCAGCTTCCGACAGGGTCAGGACACTGAAGCTTTCTTT. Encoded protein: CASSFRQGQDTEAFF.

This chain connects TRBV11-3 to TRBJ1-1; perhaps TRBD1 as D (6 bases). From germline, CDR1 is SGHNT and CDR2 YENEEA. Trimming stripped 1 base from V and 4 bases from J, with 19 bases between. The CDR3 spans 17 residues. The CDR3 DNA reads as TGTGCCAGCAGCTTAGTTCCTCCCTACCGAGGGGGCACTGAAGCTTTCTTT. Amino acids: CASSLVPPYRGGTEAFF.

This CDR3 is CASSLDLMQGANYGYTF. The CDR3, as DNA: TGTGCCAGCAGCTTAGATCTAATGCAGGGGGCTAACTATGGCTACACCTTC. This chain links TRBV11-2 with TRBJ1-2; TRBD1 aligns across 7 bases. Germline assignment: CDR1 SGHAT and CDR2 FQNNGV. This CDR3 contains 17 residues. V lost 0 bases to trimming and J lost 0 bases; unmatched junction nucleotides: 7. Full variable domain (rest looked up from reference TRBV11-2 and TRBJ1-2): EAGVAQSPRYKIIEKRQSVAFWCNPISGHATLYWYQQILGQGPKLLIQFQNNGVVDDSQLPKDRFSAERLKGVDSTLKIQPAKLEDSAVYLCASSLDLMQGANYGYTFGSGTRLTVV.

This clone was seen a single time. The chain employs TRBV5-1 and TRBJ2-3; 10 nucleotides align to TRBD2. CDR1 SGHRS and CDR2 YFSETQ come from the germline V gene. The CDR3 has 17 amino acids. After removal of 0 bases from V and 4 bases from J, the junction contained 8 bases not matched to a gene. The CDR3 loop is CASSLALAGVDSDTQYF. In DNA form, the CDR3 reads TGCGCCAGCAGCTTGGCGCTAGCGGGAGTAGATTCAGATACGCAGTATTTT. Full variable domain (outside the CDR3, taken from reference TRBV5-1 and TRBJ2-3): KAGVTQTPRYLIKTRGQQVTLSCSPISGHRSVSWYQQTPGQGLQFLFEYFSETQRNKGNFPGRFSGRQFSNSRSEMNVSTLELGDSALYLCASSLALAGVDSDTQYFGPGTRLTVL.

The V call is TRBV27, the J call TRBJ2-5; no definite D call. CDR1 is MNHEY and CDR2 is SMNVEV in the germline V gene (reference sequence). The length of the CDR3 is 10 residues. V lost 7 bases, J lost 4 bases, and 4 bases lay in between. CDR3 in amino acids: CASTGETQYF. The CDR3 nucleotides are TGTGCCAGCACGGGAGAGACCCAGTACTTC.

J is TRBJ1-2 and V is TRBV30; TRBD1 might be the D (5 bases). With 0 bases removed from V and 4 bases from J, the gap between germline ends came to 9 bases. This CDR3 comprises 13 residues. The V gene's germline CDR1 is GTSNPN and CDR2 SVGIG (reference sequence). CDR3 bases: TGTGCCTGGAGTGTGACAGAGATCTATGGCTACACCTTC. Protein: CAWSVTEIYGYTF.

This clone was recorded once. The chain employs TRBV28 and TRBJ1-1, with 11 bases aligning to TRBD1. Germline CDR1 reads MDHEN; CDR2 reads SYDVKM. J lost 0 bases, V lost 2 bases, and 5 bases had no gene match. The CDR3 loop spans 17 amino acids. The chain's CDR3 is CASSLRRTGGLNTEAFF. The CDR3 DNA follows: TGTGCCAGCAGTTTAAGGAGGACAGGGGGCTTGAACACTGAAGCTTTCTTT.

V usage is TRBV7-9 and J usage is TRBJ1-5; D gene unclear. Looked up from germline, CDR1 is SEHNR and CDR2 is FQNEAQ (reference sequence). The CDR3 length is 13 residues. V was clipped by 4 bases and J by 4 bases, with 8 bases between them. In DNA form, the CDR3 reads TGTGCCAGCAGCTCCTTACAGAATCAGCCCCAGCATTTT. It encodes CASSSLQNQPQHF.

The V and J genes are TRBV5-1 and TRBJ1-1, with TRBD1 identical over 7 bases. Looked up from germline, CDR1 is SGHRS and CDR2 is YFSETQ. Trimming removed 0 bases from V and 4 bases from J; junction bases left unmatched: 3. The CDR3 sequence is 14 residues long. CDR3 sequence reads: CASSLGAGGTEAFF. CDR3 coding DNA: TGCGCCAGCAGCTTGGGGGCAGGGGGCACTGAAGCTTTCTTT.

The chain couples TRBV6-1 to TRBJ1-2; TRBD1 agrees at 7 bases. The CDR3 length is 13 residues. The germline gives CDR1 MNHNS, CDR2 SASEGT. After removal of 1 base from V and 7 bases from J, the junction contained 3 bases not matched to a gene. Here the CDR3 reads CASSEGQGRGYTF. The CDR3, as DNA: TGTGCCAGCAGTGAAGGACAGGGACGTGGCTACACCTTC.

The gene calls are TRBV21-1 and TRBJ2-3; the D call in the table, TRBD2, was not verified against the DNA. TRBV21-1 is designated a pseudogene. The CDR3 is 12 residues long. The CDR3 DNA reads as TGTGCCAGCATAGCCTACACAGATACGCAGTATTTT. Amino acids: CASIAYTDTQYF.

CDR3 loop: CATSDRPGLAGSRGSYNEQFF. CDR3 DNA sequence: TGTGCCACCAGTGACCGACCCGGACTAGCGGGGAGTCGGGGGTCCTACAATGAGCAGTTCTTC. The chain recombines TRBV24-1 with TRBJ2-1; 12 bases align to TRBD2. The CDR3 is 21 amino acids. With V trimmed by 4 bases and J by 1 base, 16 bases remained unmatched. In germline, CDR1 is KGHDR, CDR2 SFDVKD.

The chain is built from TRBV23-1 and TRBJ1-4; D ambiguous. TRBV23-1 is identified as an open reading frame with a role that is uncertain. V lost 2 bases and J 5 bases, leaving 9 bases between the germline ends. The CDR3 extends over 14 amino acids. CDR3 nucleotides: TGCGCCAGCAGTCAAAAACAGACCAATGAAAAACTGTTTTTT. Translating gives CASSQKQTNEKLFF.

The chain is built from TRBV28 and TRBJ2-7, with D maybe TRBD1 (5 bases). CDR3 length: 14 residues. Germline assignment: CDR1 MDHEN and CDR2 SYDVKM. Between the trimmed V and J ends, which lost 4 bases and 2 bases, there was a span of 12 bases. Here the CDR3 reads CASSSPSDTYEQYF. Written as DNA, the CDR3 is TGTGCCAGCAGTTCCCCCTCGGACACCTACGAGCAGTACTTC.

The genes are TRBV10-3 and TRBJ2-1; 7 bases map to TRBD2. The V segment lost 3 bases and the J segment 9 bases; nucleotides outside the gene matches: 5. CDR1 is ENHRY and CDR2 is SYGVKD in the germline V gene. The CDR3 contains 13 residues. CDR3 nucleotide sequence: TGTGCCATCAGTGAACGGGAGGTGGTTGAGCAGTTCTTC. Amino acid sequence: CAISEREVVEQFF.

The chain carries TRBV27 and TRBJ2-5; perhaps TRBD2 as D (5 bases). Between the trimmed V and J ends, which lost 6 bases and 7 bases, there was a span of 12 bases. The CDR3 spans 12 residues. The germline V gene has CDR1 MNHEY and CDR2 SMNVEV (reference sequence). CDR3 region: CASRGIRGTQYF. In nucleotides, the CDR3 is TGTGCCAGCAGGGGGATTCGGGGGACCCAGTACTTC.

The chain employs TRBV3-1 (or the pseudogene TRBV3-2) and TRBJ2-7, with TRBD2 identical over 10 bases. V was pared by 4 bases and J by 3 bases, with 3 bases of the junction left unmatched. The CDR3 contains 14 residues. CDR1 LGHDT and CDR2 YNNKEL come from the germline V gene (reference sequence). CDR3 sequence (DNA): TGTGCCAGCAGCCGACTAGCGGGCGTCTACGAGCAGTACTTC. This sequence encodes CASSRLAGVYEQYF.